A single sample gave rise to the 27 T cell receptor beta chains below, sequenced in a study of identical twins. TCRdb called the 5' RACE reads again in MiXCR, with one record for every CDR3 protein. The sample has about 900,000 distinct CDR3 sequences, about 12% seen once. These data were likewise used in another study, on yellow fever vaccine responses in identical twins.

Input material: PBMCs. The receptors here all came from a woman aged 18-35 years in good health.

The chain links TRBV20-1 to TRBJ2-5, with unresolved D. From germline, CDR1 is DFQATT and CDR2 SNEGSKA (reference sequence). CDR3 size: 13 residues. The ends were cut back, 6 bases at V and 1 base at J, with 12 bases in the middle. CDR3 sequence (DNA): TGCAGTGCAAACCATAACCTCCAAGAGACCCAGTACTTC. Translation: CSANHNLQETQYF.

CDR3 in DNA: TGTGCCTGCTCCGGGCTAGAGTACAATGAGCAGTTCTTC. Protein sequence: CACSGLEYNEQFF. This sequence joins TRBV11-3 and TRBJ2-1; D is unresolved. CDR1 is SGHNT, CDR2 YENEEA, per germline. The V end lost 11 bases, the J end lost 4 bases, and 15 bases lay between the germline ends. The CDR3 covers 13 residues. Full variable domain (remainder filled in from reference TRBV11-3 and TRBJ2-1): EAGVVQSPRYKIIEKKQPVAFWCNPISGHNTLYWYLQNLGQGPELLIRYENEEAVDDSQLPKDRFSAERLKGVDSTLKIQPAELGDSAVYLCACSGLEYNEQFFGPGTRLTVL.

This clonotype was seen repeatedly, ten times or more. The J gene is TRBJ1-3, the V gene TRBV6-5, with D hard to call. This CDR3 region has 13 residues. Trimming took 3 bases from V and 3 from J, leaving 6 bases between them. Germline CDR1 reads MNHEY; CDR2 reads SVGAGI. The CDR3 here is CASSYSDGNTIYF. CDR3 bases: TGTGCCAGCAGTTATTCAGATGGAAACACCATATATTTT.

This clonotype was picked up a small number of times. The rearrangement links TRBV7-8 to TRBJ2-7, with D perhaps assigned TRBD1 or TRBD2 (6 bases each). Per germline, CDR1 SGHVS and CDR2 FQNEAQ. The CDR3 runs 14 residues. V lost 5 bases to trimming and J lost 4 bases, with 15 bases between them. As DNA, the CDR3 is TGTGCCAGCAGCCAGGAGGGGACACCTTACGAGCAGTACTTC. Protein product: CASSQEGTPYEQYF. Together with reference TRBV7-8 and TRBJ2-7, the CDR3 gives the full variable domain: GAGVSQSPRYKVAKRGQDVALRCDPISGHVSLFWYQQALGQGPEFLTYFQNEAQLDKSGLPSDRFFAERPEGSVSTLKIQRTQQEDSAVYLCASSQEGTPYEQYFGPGTRLTVT.

This clonotype has only a few counts. The chain carries TRBV11-2 and TRBJ2-7; D is ambiguous. Germline lookup yields CDR1 SGHAT and CDR2 FQNNGV. This CDR3 has 13 residues. V lost 7 bases to trimming and J lost 3 bases, with 13 bases between them. The CDR3 nucleotides read TGTGCCAGCAACATAGAGGTCCACTACGAGCAGTACTTC. This gives the protein CASNIEVHYEQYF.

This clonotype was counted between two and nine times. The genes are TRBV11-1 and TRBJ2-1, with TRBD2 matching over 8 bases. The CDR3 loop spans 18 amino acids. V was pared by 4 bases and J by 0 bases, with 11 bases of the junction left unmatched. Looked up from germline, CDR1 is SGHAT and CDR2 is FQDESV (reference sequence). This CDR3 is CASSSGGVELLSYNEQFF. The CDR3 nucleotides read TGTGCCAGCAGCTCCGGGGGGGTGGAGCTTCTCTCCTACAATGAGCAGTTCTTC.

This chain connects TRBV3-1 to TRBJ2-7; D is ambiguous. The CDR3 extends over 14 amino acids. V was trimmed by 1 base and J by 0 bases, leaving 7 bases between them. Germline assignment: CDR1 LGHDT and CDR2 YNNKEL (reference sequence). As DNA, the CDR3 is TGTGCCAGCAGCCAAGGGGGATACTCCTACGAGCAGTACTTC. This sequence encodes CASSQGGYSYEQYF.

This clonotype was counted only a few times. V is TRBV18 and J is TRBJ2-2; TRBD1 might be the D (6 bases). Germline values: CDR1 KGHSH, CDR2 LQKENI. The CDR3 runs 14 residues. The V end lost 5 bases, the J end lost 1 base, and 8 bases lay between the germline ends. The chain's CDR3 is CASSWTENTGELFF. The CDR3 DNA follows: TGTGCCAGCTCATGGACAGAGAACACCGGGGAGCTGTTTTTT.

At least ten counts were recorded for this clonotype. The V call is TRBV2, the J call TRBJ2-2; D ambiguous. The CDR3 covers 12 residues. Trimming shortened V by 7 bases and J by 1 base, and 4 bases separated the two germline ends. CDR1 and CDR2 from the germline V gene are SNHLY and FYNNEI. CDR3 protein: CASNQNTGELFF. The DNA of the CDR3 is TGTGCCAGCAACCAGAACACCGGGGAGCTGTTTTTT.

The chain has TRBV10-3 and TRBJ1-3; TRBD1 matches 8 bases. The germline gives CDR1 ENHRY, CDR2 SYGVKD. This CDR3 is 14 amino acids long. V was pared by 7 bases and J by 0 bases, with 2 bases of the junction left unmatched. CDR3 in amino acids: CAIKGQDSGNTIYF. The CDR3 nucleotides read TGTGCCATCAAGGGACAGGACTCTGGAAACACCATATATTTT.

The gene calls are TRBV6-1 and TRBJ2-2; no definite D call. The CDR3 sequence is 14 residues long. Trimming took 6 bases from V and 0 from J, leaving 8 bases between them. Germline-derived CDR1 and CDR2 are MNHNS and SASEGT. In DNA, the CDR3 is TGTGCCAGCAGCCGCCTTTCGAACACCGGGGAGCTGTTTTTT. Translation gives CASSRLSNTGELFF.

V is TRBV3-1 and J is TRBJ2-5; 14 bases match TRBD2. Germline CDR1 reads LGHDT; CDR2 reads YNNKEL (reference sequence). The CDR3 spans 18 residues. The trim removed 3 bases at V and 4 bases at J, leaving 10 bases unmatched. CDR3 sequence (DNA): TGTGCCAGCAGCCAGGGATCGGGACTAGCGGGAGTTGGAGAGACCCAGTACTTC. Protein sequence: CASSQGSGLAGVGETQYF.

In this sample, this clonotype turned up a few times. The chain couples TRBV6-5 to TRBJ2-3; D not resolved. V was trimmed by 0 bases and J by 5 bases, leaving 15 bases between them. This CDR3 comprises 16 residues. CDR1 MNHEY and CDR2 SVGAGI come from the germline V gene. CDR3 in DNA: TGTGCCAGCAGTTACTCGTCGGGTGGGATCGGAGATACGCAGTATTTT. Amino acids: CASSYSSGGIGDTQYF.

The chain links TRBV7-8 to TRBJ2-7; 9 nucleotides match TRBD1. The CDR3 is 14 residues long. V lost 5 bases, J lost 5 bases, and 7 bases stayed unmatched. Germline V gives CDR1 SGHVS, CDR2 FQNEAQ. As DNA, the CDR3 is TGTGCCAGCAGCGCGGGACAGGGTTTCGACGAGCAGTACTTC. It specifies CASSAGQGFDEQYF.

This clonotype was observed a few times. The CDR3 DNA reads as TGCGCCAGCACCGACTCCGGGACAGGGTGGAATGAGCAGTTCTTC. Protein: CASTDSGTGWNEQFF. This chain uses TRBV5-1 with TRBJ2-1; TRBD1 aligns across 9 bases. Germline V gene data show CDR1 as SGHRS and CDR2 as YFSETQ. The CDR3 has 15 amino acids. The V segment lost 6 bases and the J segment 7 bases; nucleotides outside the gene matches: 11. Using reference TRBV5-1 and TRBJ2-1 for the parts outside the CDR3, the full variable domain is KAGVTQTPRYLIKTRGQQVTLSCSPISGHRSVSWYQQTPGQGLQFLFEYFSETQRNKGNFPGRFSGRQFSNSRSEMNVSTLELGDSALYLCASTDSGTGWNEQFFGPGTRLTVL.

The CDR3 loop is CASSQGHSLNTEAFF. The CDR3 nucleotides read TGCGCCAGCAGCCAAGGTCACAGCCTGAACACTGAAGCTTTCTTT. The chain carries TRBV4-1 and TRBJ1-1; D remains unclear. The CDR3 loop spans 15 amino acids. Germline V lookup: CDR1 MGHRA, CDR2 YSYEKL. V was clipped by 1 base and J by 0 bases, with 9 bases between them.

The sample holds a few counts of this clonotype. The V and J genes are TRBV5-1 and TRBJ1-2; no definite D call. Germline V CDR1 and CDR2: SGHRS, YFSETQ. This CDR3 contains 14 residues. V lost 6 bases and J lost 2, with 14 bases in between. The CDR3 nucleotides read TGCGCCAGCACCCCCACCGGCAGCAACTATGGCTACACCTTC. This sequence encodes CASTPTGSNYGYTF.

This clonotype was detected a few times. This chain connects TRBV2 to TRBJ2-2; D ambiguous. V lost 6 bases, J lost 3 bases, and 8 bases lay in between. This CDR3 contains 13 residues. Per germline, CDR1 SNHLY and CDR2 FYNNEI. CDR3 region: CASRAGYTGELFF. CDR3 in DNA: TGTGCCAGCAGGGCCGGTTACACCGGGGAGCTGTTTTTT.

In this sample, this clonotype turned up a few times. The V and J genes are TRBV2 and TRBJ2-1, with unresolved D. Germline CDR1 reads SNHLY; CDR2 reads FYNNEI. With 4 bases removed from V and 9 bases from J, the gap between germline ends came to 7 bases. This CDR3 is 11 amino acids long. CDR3 in DNA: TGTGCCAGCAGTGGGCTAATTGAGCAGTTCTTC. Protein product: CASSGLIEQFF.

The sample holds a few counts of this clonotype. The chain couples TRBV6-1 to TRBJ2-2, with D perhaps matching TRBD2 (6 bases). Trimming cost V 6 bases and J 0 bases, with 11 bases left between them. Germline CDR1 is MNHNS and CDR2 is SASEGT. The CDR3 totals 15 residues. The DNA of the CDR3 is TGTGCCAGCAGCGCGGGACCAACGAACACCGGGGAGCTGTTTTTT. Protein: CASSAGPTNTGELFF.

A few counts support this clonotype. The chain has TRBV10-3 and TRBJ1-3; a possible D gene is TRBD1 (5 bases). Germline CDR1 reads ENHRY; CDR2 reads SYGVKD. There are 18 residues in the CDR3. Between the trimmed V and J ends, which lost 0 bases and 0 bases, there was a span of 15 bases. The CDR3 region is CAISESKTVGPSGNTIYF. The CDR3 nucleotides are TGTGCCATCAGTGAGTCGAAGACAGTAGGACCCTCTGGAAACACCATATATTTT.

This rearrangement joins TRBV6-1 to TRBJ2-7; the match to TRBD1 covers 9 bases. Per germline, CDR1 MNHNS and CDR2 SASEGT. This CDR3 is built from 14 residues. V shed 7 bases, J shed 0 bases, and the junction held 4 bases outside the gene matches. Written as DNA, the CDR3 is TGTGCCAGCAAACAGGGGGCGAGCTCCTACGAGCAGTACGTC. Encoded protein: CASKQGASSYEQYV.

The chain employs TRBV6-5 and TRBJ2-1; tentatively, D is TRBD1 or TRBD2 (5 bases each). The CDR3 has 14 amino acids. CDR1 MNHEY and CDR2 SVGAGI come from the germline V gene. Trimming took off 4 bases at V and 7 bases at J, with 14 bases between the two ends. CDR3 protein: CASSLLGAMNEQFF. The CDR3 DNA follows: TGTGCCAGCAGTTTACTAGGGGCGATGAATGAGCAGTTCTTC.

This sequence joins TRBV20-1 and TRBJ2-1, with 7 nucleotides matching TRBD2. Germline lookup yields CDR1 DFQATT and CDR2 SNEGSKA (reference sequence). The CDR3 runs 14 residues. After removal of 3 bases from V and 4 bases from J, the junction contained 6 bases not matched to a gene. This CDR3 reads CSASLYGGYNEQFF. DNA of the CDR3: TGCAGTGCTAGCCTTTACGGGGGGTACAATGAGCAGTTCTTC.

This clonotype was seen only a few times. The chain couples TRBV27 to TRBJ2-3, with 7 bases identical to TRBD2. The CDR3 totals 17 residues. V lost 3 bases to trimming and J lost 2 bases; unmatched junction nucleotides: 11. Germline loops: CDR1 MNHEY, CDR2 SMNVEV (reference sequence). CDR3: CASSFLLASGDTDTQYF. CDR3 sequence (DNA): TGTGCCAGCAGTTTTCTTCTGGCTAGCGGAGACACAGATACGCAGTATTTT.

This clonotype was recorded many times. The V and J genes are TRBV20-1 and TRBJ2-1; TRBD1 aligns across 8 bases. The CDR3 covers 14 residues. J was trimmed by 7 bases and V by 0 bases; bases with no gene match: 5. CDR1 DFQATT and CDR2 SNEGSKA come from the germline V gene (reference sequence). The CDR3 DNA reads TGCAGTGCTAGAGAGGGGACAGGCCGGAATGAGCAGTTCTTC. Its translation is CSAREGTGRNEQFF.

This clonotype was detected ten times or more. V gene TRBV5-5 combines with J gene TRBJ2-7; 14 nucleotides match TRBD2. This CDR3 contains 17 residues. CDR1 is SGHKS and CDR2 is YYEKEE in the germline V gene (reference sequence). V shed 1 base and J 2 bases; nucleotides not matched to a gene: 5. CDR3 DNA: TGTGCCAGCAGCTTGAGCGTGGGACTAGCGGGAGCCTACGAGCAGTACTTC. Residues: CASSLSVGLAGAYEQYF.